This TCR beta chain was profiled in a study of cytomegalovirus exposure and HLA in healthy donors. The length of the CDR3 is 16 residues. Germline-derived CDR1 and CDR2 are MGHDK and SYGVNS. V lost 7 bases and J lost 5, with 23 bases in between. For this clone: The target antigen is unknown.

The primer mix had 60 Vbeta and 13 Jbeta primers. The table came from immunoSEQ multiplex PCR; TCRdb's copy has only in-frame clones and leaves some out. The sample lists about 190,000 clones; just under 75% were seen once. Study results and caveats: The study put 150 to 200 TCR beta chains on its list as cytomegalovirus-associated. HLA restriction was apparent for most CMV-associated TCR beta chains in a later analysis.

This clonotype was sampled from a man aged 25-45 years in good health and CMV-seropositive. The V call is TRBV25-1, the J call TRBJ2-5; D may be TRBD2 (7 bases). Material: PBMCs. DNA of the CDR3: TGTGCCAGCACCACCAGAGGGGGAGGGCCTAGGGAGACCCAGTACTTC. Translated, it gives CASTTRGGGPRETQYF.